Listed here are 22 T cell receptor beta chains from one sample, sequenced in a study of beta chain features in type 1 diabetes. The investigators reverse transcribed all of the isolated RNA, so they sequenced expressed TCRB transcripts. Libraries were prepared by immunoSEQ multiplex PCR; TCRdb keeps only in-frame clonotypes and omits some of them. Altogether about 150,000 clones are present, 40% to 60% being singletons, with the ten largest covering 0.35% to 0.45%. Sequenced sample: Tregs from blood. Receptors originate from a man between 18 and 35 years old in good health.

The rearrangement uses TRBV7-2 and TRBJ2-7; 11 nucleotides align to TRBD2. The germline V gene encodes CDR1 SGHTA and CDR2 FQGNSA. This CDR3 is 15 amino acids long. The trim removed 6 bases at V and 0 bases at J, leaving 4 bases unmatched. Here the CDR3 DNA reads TGTGCCAGCAGTACAACTAGCGGGAGCTCCTACGAGCAGTACTTC. Its protein is CASSTTSGSSYEQYF.

This chain links TRBV7-9 with TRBJ2-5; a possible D gene is TRBD1 (5 bases). Germline CDR1 reads SEHNR; CDR2 reads FQNEAQ (reference sequence). The CDR3 has 15 amino acids. The ends were cut back, 0 bases at V and 1 base at J, with 9 bases in the middle. CDR3 region: CASSLATGIQETQYF. CDR3 in DNA: TGTGCCAGCAGCTTAGCTACAGGCATCCAAGAGACCCAGTACTTC. Full variable domain (remainder filled in from reference TRBV7-9 and TRBJ2-5): DTGVSQNPRHKITKRGQNVTFRCDPISEHNRLYWYRQTLGQGPEFLTYFQNEAQLEKSRLLSDRFSAERPKGSFSTLEIQRTEQGDSAMYLCASSLATGIQETQYFGPGTRLLVL.

The chain uses TRBV27 and TRBJ2-3; TRBD2 matches at 9 bases. The CDR3 totals 14 residues. The germline V gene has CDR1 MNHEY and CDR2 SMNVEV (reference sequence). V shed 2 bases, J shed 10 bases, and the junction held 7 bases outside the gene matches. The CDR3 DNA reads as TGTGCCAGCAGTTTAGCGGGAGGGCTTTTTGCGCAGTATTTT. This gives the protein CASSLAGGLFAQYF.

This clone was seen only once. This sequence joins TRBV18 and TRBJ2-2; the D gene is possibly TRBD2 (6 bases). The V gene lost 3 bases and the J gene lost 2 bases, with 7 bases spanning the gap. Germline assignment: CDR1 KGHSH and CDR2 LQKENI. This CDR3 region has 14 residues. The CDR3 spells CASSPAGNTGELFF. The DNA for the CDR3 is TGTGCCAGCTCACCGGCGGGAAACACCGGGGAGCTGTTTTTT.

This sequence joins TRBV4-1 and TRBJ2-1; tentative D call: TRBD2 (5 bases). V lost 0 bases to trimming and J lost 0 bases, with 12 bases between them. This CDR3 comprises 17 residues. Germline V lookup: CDR1 MGHRA, CDR2 YSYEKL. The CDR3 reads CASSQERALASYNEQFF. The CDR3, as DNA: TGCGCCAGCAGCCAAGAGCGGGCTTTAGCCTCCTACAATGAGCAGTTCTTC.

The chain carries TRBV6-6 and TRBJ2-1; D might be TRBD1 (5 bases). Trimming took off 6 bases at V and 0 bases at J, with 6 bases between the two ends. CDR3 size: 13 residues. Germline lookup yields CDR1 MNHNY and CDR2 SVGAGI (reference sequence). CDR3 coding DNA: TGTGCCAGCAGCGACAGCTCCTACAATGAGCAGTTCTTC. This codes for CASSDSSYNEQFF.

The chain employs TRBV10-3 and TRBJ2-2; the match to TRBD2 covers 7 bases. Germline trimming cut 7 bases from V and 2 bases from J; bases unmatched to any gene: 10. The CDR3 consists of 16 residues. Germline V lookup: CDR1 ENHRY, CDR2 SYGVKD. CDR3 loop: CAITPRSGENTGELFF. CDR3 bases: TGTGCCATCACCCCCAGGAGCGGGGAAAACACCGGGGAGCTGTTTTTT.

The J gene is TRBJ2-2, the V gene TRBV10-3; D is perhaps TRBD1 (5 bases). This CDR3 comprises 16 residues. The V gene lost 4 bases and the J gene lost 0 bases, with 12 bases spanning the gap. Germline loops: CDR1 ENHRY, CDR2 SYGVKD. CDR3 region: CAISVVWGPNTGELFF. CDR3 nucleotides: TGTGCCATCAGTGTAGTTTGGGGCCCGAACACCGGGGAGCTGTTTTTT.

J is TRBJ2-2 and V is TRBV29-1; D is possibly TRBD1 (6 bases). CDR1 and CDR2 from the germline V gene are SQVTM and ANQGSEA. Between the trimmed V and J ends, which lost 6 bases and 6 bases, there was a span of 17 bases. This CDR3 contains 14 residues. The CDR3 reads CSVALAQGPGELFF. In nucleotides, the CDR3 is TGCAGCGTCGCCCTAGCCCAGGGGCCCGGGGAGCTGTTTTTT.

This clone was seen only a few times. The V gene is TRBV7-2, the J gene TRBJ2-1; 7 bases line up with TRBD2. This CDR3 spans 13 amino acids. CDR1 SGHTA and CDR2 FQGNSA come from the germline V gene. After removal of 3 bases from V and 10 bases from J, the junction contained 6 bases not matched to a gene. The CDR3 loop is CASSFAGVGEQFF. The CDR3 DNA reads as TGTGCCAGCAGCTTTGCGGGAGTGGGCGAGCAGTTCTTC. Full variable domain (missing parts from reference TRBV7-2 and TRBJ2-1): GAGVSQSPSNKVTEKGKDVELRCDPISGHTALYWYRQSLGQGLEFLIYFQGNSAPDKSGLPSDRFSAERTGGSVSTLTIQRTQQEDSAVYLCASSFAGVGEQFFGPGTRLTVL.

The rearrangement links TRBV7-2 to TRBJ1-5; no reliable D call. CDR3 length: 14 amino acids. With 2 bases removed from V and 1 base from J, the gap between germline ends came to 6 bases. Germline CDR1 reads SGHTA; CDR2 reads FQGNSA. CDR3 in amino acids: CASSLFMSNQPQHF. CDR3 bases: TGTGCCAGCAGCTTATTTATGAGCAATCAGCCCCAGCATTTT.

Only one count was recorded for this clone. The chain links TRBV5-1 to TRBJ2-2; 10 nucleotides line up with TRBD2. The CDR3 runs 17 residues. Germline loops: CDR1 SGHRS, CDR2 YFSETQ. Trimming at V came to 3 bases and at J to 8 bases, leaving 13 bases not matched to a gene. CDR3: CASSSTPLAGVYGELFF. As DNA, the CDR3 is TGCGCCAGCAGCTCCACTCCGCTAGCGGGAGTATATGGGGAGCTGTTTTTT.

The chain links TRBV5-4 to TRBJ2-2, with D perhaps matching TRBD1 (6 bases). V gave up 4 bases and J gave up 6 bases, with 19 bases separating them. Germline CDR1 reads SGHNT; CDR2 reads YYREEE (reference sequence). CDR3 length: 16 amino acids. The CDR3 region is CASSQDITGSAGELFF. The CDR3 DNA sequence: TGTGCCAGCAGCCAAGATATAACAGGGAGCGCCGGGGAGCTGTTTTTT. The full variable domain, completed using reference TRBV5-4 and TRBJ2-2, is ETGVTQSPTHLIKTRGQQVTLRCSSQSGHNTVSWYQQALGQGPQFIFQYYREEENGRGNFPPRFSGLQFPNYSSELNVNALELDDSALYLCASSQDITGSAGELFFGEGSRLTVL.

The chain links TRBV7-9 to TRBJ1-2, with a tentative D call TRBD1 (6 bases). The ends were cut back, 5 bases at V and 6 bases at J, with 13 bases in the middle. This CDR3 region has 13 residues. Germline V lookup: CDR1 SEHNR, CDR2 FQNEAQ (reference sequence). This CDR3 is CASSRLTGNGYTF. CDR3 in DNA: TGTGCCAGCAGCCGACTGACAGGAAATGGCTACACCTTC.

The rearrangement joins TRBV7-2 to TRBJ2-2, with 8 bases matching TRBD1. With 3 bases clipped from V and 4 bases from J, the junction kept 4 bases outside the gene matches. The germline gives CDR1 SGHTA, CDR2 FQGNSA. The CDR3 covers 15 residues. CDR3 loop: CASSFGTGITGELFF. CDR3 coding DNA: TGTGCCAGCAGCTTTGGGACAGGTATCACCGGGGAGCTGTTTTTT.

J is TRBJ2-1 and V is TRBV7-9; D is unresolved. This CDR3 is built from 12 residues. The germline V gene has CDR1 SEHNR and CDR2 FQNEAQ (reference sequence). Trimming removed 5 bases at V and 7 bases at J, with 9 bases between. The CDR3 sequence: CASSPIRNEQFF. As DNA, the CDR3 is TGTGCCAGCAGCCCCATCCGGAATGAGCAGTTCTTC.

The CDR3 region has the DNA TGCAGCGGAGGGTTAGACACAGATACGCAGTATTTT. Translated: CSGGLDTDTQYF. The chain recombines TRBV29-1 with TRBJ2-3, with D perhaps TRBD2 (5 bases). Trimming cost V 7 bases and J 2 bases, with 10 bases left between them. The CDR3 loop spans 12 amino acids. The V gene's germline CDR1 is SQVTM and CDR2 ANQGSEA.

J is TRBJ2-3 and V is TRBV6-5; the match to TRBD1 covers 10 bases. V shed 4 bases and J 2 bases; nucleotides not matched to a gene: 3. CDR3 length: 15 residues. Germline CDR1 MNHEY, CDR2 SVGAGI. DNA of the CDR3: TGTGCCAGCAGTTTAGGACAGGGGGTCACAGATACGCAGTATTTT. This gives the protein CASSLGQGVTDTQYF.

The V gene is TRBV6-1, the J gene TRBJ2-5, with 8 bases lining up with TRBD2. The end of the DNA aligns better with TRBJ2-7, so the J call may be wrong. The CDR3 is made up of 15 amino acids. CDR1 is MNHNS and CDR2 is SASEGT in the germline V gene. The CDR3 loop is CASSEAAGVGYEQYF. CDR3 nucleotide sequence: TGTGCCAGCAGTGAAGCAGCGGGAGTCGGGTACGAGCAGTACTTC.

This chain connects TRBV7-2 to TRBJ2-5, with no clear D. This CDR3 has 12 amino acids. Trimming removed 6 bases from V and 4 bases from J, with 9 bases in between. Germline V gene sequence: CDR1 SGHTA, CDR2 FQGNSA. CDR3 sequence reads: CASSQLGETQYF. The CDR3 bases are TGTGCCAGCAGTCAACTCGGAGAGACCCAGTACTTC. The full variable domain, in which reference TRBV7-2 and TRBJ2-5 provide the parts outside the CDR3, is GAGVSQSPSNKVTEKGKDVELRCDPISGHTALYWYRQSLGQGLEFLIYFQGNSAPDKSGLPSDRFSAERTGGSVSTLTIQRTQQEDSAVYLCASSQLGETQYFGPGTRLLVL.

The CDR3 is CASTKDRGGDQPQHF. As DNA, the CDR3 is TGCGCCAGCACCAAGGACAGGGGGGGGGATCAGCCCCAGCATTTT. The chain carries TRBV10-2 and TRBJ1-5; TRBD1 aligns across 10 bases. V trimming: 7 bases; J trimming: 5 bases; junction bases outside the gene matches: 8. This CDR3 region has 15 residues. The germline V gene has CDR1 WSHSY and CDR2 SAAADI.

This clone was recorded once. The CDR3 nucleotides read TGTGCCAGCAGCCAAGGCGGTGGCCTGTTCTTC. Its protein is CASSQGGGLFF. V gene TRBV4-2 combines with J gene TRBJ2-1; D is unclear. The V gene lost 1 base and the J gene lost 15 bases, with 10 bases spanning the gap. The CDR3 has 11 amino acids. Germline CDR1 LGHNA, CDR2 YNFKEQ.